The 17 T cell receptor beta chains below come from one sample, sequenced in a study of T cells in Graves' hyperthyroidism and ophthalmopathy. TCR beta CDR3 region amplification was performed from RNA transcripts. HTBI primers were the set used in a first-round RT-PCR of the TCR CDR3. TCRdb redid the calling of the multiplex PCR reads with MiXCR, one entry per CDR3 protein. The sample contains a few hundred thousand distinct CDR3 sequences, 20% to 30% of which appear only once. Input material: blood. The receptor set was obtained from a man aged 45-60 years with Graves' hyperthyroidism.

The V call is TRBV9, the J call TRBJ2-7; D is possibly TRBD2 (6 bases). The CDR3 runs to 15 residues. Per germline, CDR1 SGDLS and CDR2 YYNGEE. The germline V and J ends were trimmed by 3 bases and 0 bases, with 13 bases remaining between them. Written as DNA, the CDR3 is TGTGCCAGCAGCGCTAGCGCCGACCCCTCCTACGAGCAGTACTTC. Residues: CASSASADPSYEQYF.

The sample holds many counts of this clonotype. The gene calls are TRBV6-2 or TRBV6-3 and TRBJ2-7, with D maybe TRBD1 (5 bases). There are 12 residues in the CDR3. Germline CDR1 reads MNHEY; CDR2 reads SVGEGT. The V end was cut by 2 bases, the J end by 6 bases, with 8 bases between. The CDR3 bases are TGTGCCAGCAGTTACGGCAGGGCCGAGCAGTACTTC. The encoded protein is CASSYGRAEQYF.

This chain joins TRBV19 and TRBJ2-1; D gene uncertain. CDR1 and CDR2 (germline): LNHDA, SQIVND (reference sequence). The CDR3 has 15 amino acids. Between the trimmed V and J ends, which lost 3 bases and 3 bases, there was a span of 12 bases. Here the CDR3 reads CASSMELAFYNEQFF. CDR3 sequence (DNA): TGTGCCAGTAGTATGGAACTGGCCTTCTACAATGAGCAGTTCTTC.

This clonotype has more than one count but fewer than ten. This rearrangement joins TRBV5-8 to TRBJ1-1; no clear D gene. The V gene lost 4 bases and the J gene lost 1 base, with 14 bases spanning the gap. The CDR3 totals 15 residues. CDR1 and CDR2 from the germline V gene are SGHTS and YDEGEE. The CDR3: CASSPTGPANTEAFF. The CDR3 region has the DNA TGTGCCAGCAGCCCCACTGGACCGGCGAACACTGAAGCTTTCTTT.

This clonotype was found a few times. The CDR3 nucleotides read TGTGCCAGCAGCTTAGGCGGGGGATTGGTACCTGAAGCTTTCTTT. This codes for CASSLGGGLVPEAFF. The V gene is TRBV11-3, the J gene TRBJ1-1; a weak D match, TRBD1 (5 bases). The V gene lost 1 base and the J gene lost 6 bases, with 15 bases spanning the gap. CDR1 and CDR2 (germline): SGHNT, YENEEA. The CDR3 is 15 amino acids. Variable domain in full (rest from reference TRBV11-3 and TRBJ1-1): EAGVVQSPRYKIIEKKQPVAFWCNPISGHNTLYWYLQNLGQGPELLIRYENEEAVDDSQLPKDRFSAERLKGVDSTLKIQPAELGDSAVYLCASSLGGGLVPEAFFGQGTRLTVV.

The sample holds a few counts of this clonotype. This rearrangement joins TRBV12-3 or TRBV12-4 to TRBJ1-1, with a possible D match to TRBD1 (5 bases). The CDR3 loop spans 15 amino acids. Trimming took 2 bases from V and 5 from J, leaving 15 bases between them. Written as DNA, the CDR3 is TGTGCCAGCAGTTTACGCGGGGGATCTAGGACTGAAGCTTTCTTT. It codes for CASSLRGGSRTEAFF.

The sample holds many counts of this clonotype. This chain links TRBV27 with TRBJ1-1, with D unclear. Trimming took 6 bases from V and 1 from J, leaving 12 bases between them. The CDR3 has 14 amino acids. The germline V gene encodes CDR1 MNHEY and CDR2 SMNVEV (reference sequence). CDR3 bases: TGTGCCAGCAGCTACAAAACAGCGAACACTGAAGCTTTCTTT. Amino acid sequence: CASSYKTANTEAFF.

In this sample, this clonotype turned up a few times. This chain uses TRBV19 with TRBJ2-1; 7 nucleotides agree with TRBD1. V lost 2 bases to trimming and J lost 5 bases; unmatched junction nucleotides: 6. CDR1 is LNHDA and CDR2 is SQIVND in the germline V gene (reference sequence). The length of the CDR3 is 15 residues. The CDR3 nucleotides read TGTGCCAGTAGTATAAGGGGGACAGCAAACAATGAGCAGTTCTTC. It translates to CASSIRGTANNEQFF.

V and J are TRBV6-2 or TRBV6-3 and TRBJ2-1, with 7 nucleotides matching TRBD2. The CDR3 has 16 residues. Germline V lookup: CDR1 MNHEY, CDR2 SVGEGT. J was trimmed by 0 bases and V by 1 base; bases with no gene match: 3. The CDR3 loop reads CASSYFRDYSYNEQFF. In DNA, the CDR3 is TGTGCCAGCAGTTACTTCCGGGACTACTCCTACAATGAGCAGTTCTTC.

The chain recombines TRBV28 with TRBJ2-7; D tentatively fits TRBD1 or TRBD2 (5 bases each). The CDR3 loop spans 14 amino acids. Germline values: CDR1 MDHEN, CDR2 SYDVKM. V was pared by 4 bases and J by 2 bases, with 12 bases between. CDR3 amino acids: CASSSGTDAYEQYF. The CDR3, as DNA: TGTGCCAGCAGTTCCGGGACGGATGCCTACGAGCAGTACTTC.

This clonotype came up once. The genes are TRBV29-1 and TRBJ2-1, with 14 nucleotides matching TRBD2. The V segment lost 5 bases and the J segment 8 bases; nucleotides outside the gene matches: 5. Germline V gene lookup returns CDR1 SQVTM and CDR2 ANQGSEA. The CDR3 sequence is 14 residues long. The CDR3 coding sequence is TGCAGCGTTAATGGACTAGCGGGAGGTTATGAGCAGTTCTTC. This gives the protein CSVNGLAGGYEQFF.

The sample holds many counts of this clonotype. V is TRBV20-1 and J is TRBJ2-7; D not resolved. The length of the CDR3 is 13 residues. The V end lost 4 bases, the J end lost 4 bases, and 14 bases lay between the germline ends. Germline assignment: CDR1 DFQATT and CDR2 SNEGSKA (reference sequence). Written as DNA, the CDR3 is TGCAGTGCTAACCCCCCGAACGGGTACGAGCAGTACTTC. Its translation is CSANPPNGYEQYF.

This clonotype was picked up a small number of times. CDR3 amino acids: CASSSTGVGTDTQYF. CDR3 coding DNA: TGTGCCAGCAGTTCGACAGGGGTCGGGACAGATACGCAGTATTTT. The chain uses TRBV28 and TRBJ2-3, with 8 bases lining up with TRBD1. The trim removed 4 bases at V and 3 bases at J, leaving 6 bases unmatched. The germline V gene encodes CDR1 MDHEN and CDR2 SYDVKM. There are 15 residues in the CDR3.

The chain uses TRBV18 and TRBJ2-7; the D is unclear. Looked up from germline, CDR1 is KGHSH and CDR2 is LQKENI. V lost 5 bases and J 3 bases, leaving 8 bases between the germline ends. The CDR3 has 12 residues. CDR3 in DNA: TGTGCCAGCTCAATCTGGGGCTACGAGCAGTACTTC. This encodes CASSIWGYEQYF.

This clonotype was seen ten or more times. The V call is TRBV3-1, the J call TRBJ1-2, with D unresolved. CDR3 length equals 11 residues. Germline values: CDR1 LGHDT, CDR2 YNNKEL (reference sequence). Trimming removed 0 bases from V and 8 bases from J, with 4 bases in between. DNA of the CDR3: TGTGCCAGCAGCCAAGAGAGGGGCTACACCTTC. Protein product: CASSQERGYTF.

The rearrangement joins TRBV20-1 to TRBJ1-1, with D maybe TRBD1 (5 bases). Germline-derived CDR1 and CDR2 are DFQATT and SNEGSKA (reference sequence). The CDR3 consists of 12 residues. Trimming stripped 6 bases from V and 5 bases from J, with 13 bases between. The CDR3 protein is CSATVGGTEAFF. Here the CDR3 DNA reads TGCAGTGCGACGGTGGGGGGGACTGAAGCTTTCTTT.

Concerning this clonotype: This could be a read error, since a much larger clone is one nucleotide away. The genes are TRBV6-1 and TRBJ2-7, with D perhaps matching TRBD1 (5 bases). The CDR3 covers 12 residues. Germline CDR1 is MNHNS and CDR2 is SASEGT. Trimming pared 6 bases from V and 0 bases from J, leaving 6 bases between. CDR3 sequence reads: CASRTDSYEQYF. The CDR3 coding sequence is TGTGCCAGCAGGACAGACTCCTACGAGCAGTACTTC.